One sample yielded the 13 T cell receptor beta chains listed below, sequenced in a study of CD8 T cells in Susac syndrome (dated by TCRdb to between 2019 and 2020). Library preparation was by the immunoSEQ multiplex PCR assay. RNA was extracted using the RNeasy kit, and roughly 0.5 to 1 microgram was reverse transcribed with random hexamers. Using fastp at Q25 and MiXCR, TCRdb reprocessed the public reads and kept productive beta chains. Each record represents a unique CDR3 protein, reported with the most common genes and DNA among its rows. The sample includes fewer than 90,000 distinct CDR3 sequences, with about 94% observed a single time. The biggest ten clones account for 0.45% to 0.55% of the sample. Input material: CD8+ T cells from PBMCs. Source of these receptors: a human donor with Susac syndrome.

This chain joins TRBV7-9 and TRBJ1-2; the D is unclear. The CDR3 has 12 amino acids. V lost 1 base and J 6 bases, leaving 6 bases between the germline ends. The germline V gene encodes CDR1 SEHNR and CDR2 FQNEAQ (reference sequence). The CDR3 reads CASSLGPDGYTF. The CDR3 nucleotides read TGTGCCAGCAGCTTAGGTCCGGATGGCTACACCTTC.

The rearrangement links TRBV12-3 or TRBV12-4 to TRBJ2-5, with TRBD2 identical over 8 bases. The junction had 3 bases not matched to a gene; V was cut back by 7 bases and J by 2 bases. The CDR3 spans 13 residues. CDR3 in amino acids: CASIKRGQETQYF. DNA of the CDR3: TGTGCCAGCATTAAGCGGGGGCAAGAGACCCAGTACTTC.

The genes are TRBV2 and TRBJ1-1, with a possible D match to TRBD1 (6 bases). Trimming removed 1 base at V and 4 bases at J, with 13 bases between. The CDR3 runs 15 residues. The V gene's germline CDR1 is SNHLY and CDR2 FYNNEI. The CDR3 region has the DNA TGTGCCAGCAGTGAAGTGGGGGGGCGCGGCACTGAAGCTTTCTTT. This sequence encodes CASSEVGGRGTEAFF.

In its sample, this clonotype was seen a few times. The chain combines TRBV4-1 with TRBJ1-2; perhaps TRBD1 as D (5 bases). The CDR3 is made up of 13 amino acids. The V end was cut by 2 bases, the J end by 4 bases, with 8 bases between. Germline-derived CDR1 and CDR2 are MGHRA and YSYEKL. CDR3 region: CASSQRTGYGYTF. DNA of the CDR3: TGCGCCAGCAGCCAACGTACAGGCTATGGCTACACCTTC.

The V gene is TRBV4-1, the J gene TRBJ2-6; possible D gene TRBD1, 6 bases. Trimming took off 2 bases at V and 1 base at J, with 15 bases between the two ends. Germline V gene data show CDR1 as MGHRA and CDR2 as YSYEKL. The CDR3 has 18 residues. The CDR3: CASSQTGYPPSGANVLTF. The CDR3 DNA reads as TGCGCCAGCAGCCAAACAGGGTATCCCCCTTCTGGGGCCAACGTCCTGACTTTC.

V is TRBV10-3 and J is TRBJ1-5, with 9 bases lining up with TRBD1. The CDR3 runs 15 residues. The germline CDR1 and CDR2 sequences are ENHRY and SYGVKD. J was trimmed by 4 bases and V by 10 bases; bases with no gene match: 11. CDR3 amino acids: CATKEAGTGNQPQHF. The CDR3 coding sequence is TGTGCCACGAAGGAGGCGGGGACAGGGAATCAGCCCCAGCATTTT.

This clonotype was observed once. The V and J genes are TRBV7-9 and TRBJ2-7; the match to TRBD1 covers 7 bases. The CDR3 totals 13 residues. The J segment lost 5 bases and the V segment lost 4 bases, leaving 5 bases of the junction unmatched. The germline gives CDR1 SEHNR, CDR2 FQNEAQ (reference sequence). The CDR3 region has the DNA TGTGCCAGCAGCTCCACTACAGGGGACGAGCAGTACTTC. This gives the protein CASSSTTGDEQYF.

This rearrangement joins TRBV6-4 to TRBJ2-5; TRBD2 matches at 15 bases. Germline V gene data show CDR1 as MRHNA and CDR2 as SNTAGT. This CDR3 is 20 amino acids long. The junction had 16 bases not matched to a gene; V was cut back by 5 bases and J by 3 bases. The CDR3 sequence: CASSTLGLAGGPGSKETQYF. As DNA, the CDR3 is TGTGCCAGCAGTACTCTTGGACTAGCGGGAGGGCCGGGGTCGAAAGAGACCCAGTACTTC.

This chain links TRBV4-1 with TRBJ1-5; 7 bases map to TRBD1. With V trimmed by 1 base and J by 6 bases, 6 bases remained unmatched. CDR3 length: 15 amino acids. CDR1 and CDR2 from the germline V gene are MGHRA and YSYEKL. The CDR3 DNA sequence: TGCGCCAGCAGCCAAGGGACAGGTGGGGCTCAGCCCCAGCATTTT. It translates to CASSQGTGGAQPQHF.

The chain employs TRBV25-1 and TRBJ1-1; 9 nucleotides align to TRBD1. Per the germline V gene, CDR1 is MGHDK and CDR2 is SYGVNS. V lost 2 bases and J lost 0; bases outside the gene matches: 10. This CDR3 has 18 amino acids. The DNA for the CDR3 is TGTGCCAGCAGTGAAGGCCCGGGACAGGGATATATGAACACTGAAGCTTTCTTT. This codes for CASSEGPGQGYMNTEAFF.

J is TRBJ1-1 and V is TRBV5-4; the D gene is possibly TRBD1 (6 bases). V was trimmed by 0 bases and J by 8 bases, leaving 14 bases between them. The CDR3 spans 14 residues. Germline CDR1 and CDR2: SGHNT and YYREEE (reference sequence). The CDR3, as DNA: TGTGCCAGCAGCTTGGAACAGGGCCTCTCCGAAGCTTTCTTT. This translates into CASSLEQGLSEAFF.

The chain employs TRBV11-2 and TRBJ1-1, with TRBD1 matching over 11 bases. The junction had 28 bases not matched to a gene; V was cut back by 4 bases and J by 6 bases. The germline V gene has CDR1 SGHAT and CDR2 FQNNGV. The CDR3 contains 22 residues. The CDR3 sequence: CASSSGGGTGGKPPEYGSEAFF. The CDR3 DNA is TGTGCCAGCAGCTCCGGAGGGGGGACAGGGGGAAAACCGCCTGAGTATGGCTCTGAAGCTTTCTTT.

This rearrangement joins TRBV12-5 to TRBJ2-1; TRBD2 might be the D (5 bases). The CDR3 contains 13 residues. Germline-derived CDR1 and CDR2 are LGHNT and FRNRAP. The ends were cut back, 0 bases at V and 6 bases at J, with 6 bases in the middle. Here the CDR3 reads CASGLVLGNEQFF. The CDR3 nucleotides read TGTGCTAGTGGTTTGGTACTAGGCAATGAGCAGTTCTTC. Complete variable domain (other parts from reference TRBV12-5 and TRBJ2-1): DARVTQTPRHKVTEMGQEVTMRCQPILGHNTVFWYRQTMMQGLELLAYFRNRAPLDDSGMPKDRFSAEMPDATLATLKIQPSEPRDSAVYFCASGLVLGNEQFFGPGTRLTVL.